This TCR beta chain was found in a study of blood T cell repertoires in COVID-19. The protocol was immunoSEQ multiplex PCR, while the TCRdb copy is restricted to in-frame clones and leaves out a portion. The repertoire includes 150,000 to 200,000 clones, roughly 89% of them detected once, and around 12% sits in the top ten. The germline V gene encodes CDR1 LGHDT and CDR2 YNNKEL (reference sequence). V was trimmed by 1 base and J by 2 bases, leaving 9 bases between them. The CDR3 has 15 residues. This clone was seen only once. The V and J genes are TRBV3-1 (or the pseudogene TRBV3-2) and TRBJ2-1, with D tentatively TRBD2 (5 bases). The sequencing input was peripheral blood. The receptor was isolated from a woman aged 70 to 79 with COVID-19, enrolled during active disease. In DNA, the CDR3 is TGTGCCAGCAGCCAAGTAGCGATCACCTACAATGAGCAGTTCTTC. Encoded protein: CASSQVAITYNEQFF.